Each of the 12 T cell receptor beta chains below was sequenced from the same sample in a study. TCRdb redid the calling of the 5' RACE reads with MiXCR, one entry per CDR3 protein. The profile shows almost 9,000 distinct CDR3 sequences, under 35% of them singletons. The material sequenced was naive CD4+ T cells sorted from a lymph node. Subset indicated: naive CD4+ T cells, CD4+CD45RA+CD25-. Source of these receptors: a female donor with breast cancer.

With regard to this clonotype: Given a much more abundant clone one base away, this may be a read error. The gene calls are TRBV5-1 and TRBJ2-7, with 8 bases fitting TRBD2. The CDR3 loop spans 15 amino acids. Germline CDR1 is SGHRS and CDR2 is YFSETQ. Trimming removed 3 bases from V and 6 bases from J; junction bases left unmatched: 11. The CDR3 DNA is TGCGCCAGCAGCTCCGGACTAGCTTCCCCGGGCGAGCAGTACTTC. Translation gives CASSSGLASPGEQYF. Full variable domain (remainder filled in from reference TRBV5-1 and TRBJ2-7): KAGVTQTPRYLIKTRGQQVTLSCSPISGHRSVSWYQQTPGQGLQFLFEYFSETQRNKGNFPGRFSGRQFSNSRSEMNVSTLELGDSALYLCASSSGLASPGEQYFGPGTRLTVT.

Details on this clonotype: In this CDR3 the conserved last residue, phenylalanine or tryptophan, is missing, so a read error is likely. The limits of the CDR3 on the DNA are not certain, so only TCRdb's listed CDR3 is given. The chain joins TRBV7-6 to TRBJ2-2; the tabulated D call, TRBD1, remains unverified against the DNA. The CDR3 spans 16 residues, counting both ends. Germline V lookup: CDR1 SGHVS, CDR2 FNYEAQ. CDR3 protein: CASSQDRAGNTGELVI.

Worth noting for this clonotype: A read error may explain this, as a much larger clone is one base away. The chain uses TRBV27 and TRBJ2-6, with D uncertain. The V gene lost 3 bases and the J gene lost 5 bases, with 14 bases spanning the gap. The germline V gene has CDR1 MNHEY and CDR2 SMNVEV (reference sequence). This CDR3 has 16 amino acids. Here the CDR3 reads CASSFEPATRANVLTF. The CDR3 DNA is TGTGCCAGCAGTTTTGAGCCCGCTACTAGGGCCAACGTCCTGACTTTC.

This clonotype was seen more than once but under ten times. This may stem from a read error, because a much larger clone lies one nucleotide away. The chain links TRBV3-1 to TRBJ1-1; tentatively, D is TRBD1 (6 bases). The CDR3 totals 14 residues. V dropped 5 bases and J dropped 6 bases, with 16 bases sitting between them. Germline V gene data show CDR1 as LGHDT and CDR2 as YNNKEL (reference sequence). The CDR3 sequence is CASSARDIGAEAFF. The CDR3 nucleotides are TGTGCCAGCAGCGCCCGGGACATCGGCGCTGAAGCTTTCTTT.

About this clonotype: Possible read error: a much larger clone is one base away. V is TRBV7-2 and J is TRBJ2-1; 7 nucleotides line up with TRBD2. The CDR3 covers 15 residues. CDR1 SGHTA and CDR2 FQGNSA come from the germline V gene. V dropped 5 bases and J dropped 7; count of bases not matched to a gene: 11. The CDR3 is CASSTTSLGRNEQFF. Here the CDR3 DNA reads TGTGCCAGCAGCACGACTAGCTTAGGAAGAAATGAGCAGTTCTTC.

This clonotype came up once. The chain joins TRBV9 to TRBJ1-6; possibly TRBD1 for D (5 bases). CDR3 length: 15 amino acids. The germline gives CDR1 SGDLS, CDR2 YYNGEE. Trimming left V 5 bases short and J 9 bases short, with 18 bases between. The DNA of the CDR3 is TGTGCCAGCAGGCGTGCTGGGGCGAATAGTTCACCCCTCCACTTT. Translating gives CASRRAGANSSPLHF.

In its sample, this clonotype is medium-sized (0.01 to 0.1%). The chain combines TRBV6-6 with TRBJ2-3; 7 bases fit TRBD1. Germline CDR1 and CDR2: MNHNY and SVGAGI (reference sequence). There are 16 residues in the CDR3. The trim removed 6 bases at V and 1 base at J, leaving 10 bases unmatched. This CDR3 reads CASRSSGGARTDTQYF. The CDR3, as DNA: TGTGCCAGCAGGTCCTCAGGGGGAGCTCGCACAGATACGCAGTATTTT.

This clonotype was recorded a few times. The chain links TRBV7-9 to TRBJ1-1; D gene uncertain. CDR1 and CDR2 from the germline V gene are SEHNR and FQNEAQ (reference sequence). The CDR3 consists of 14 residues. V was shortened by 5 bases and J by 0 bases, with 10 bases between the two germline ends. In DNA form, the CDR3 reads TGTGCCAGCAGCCCAGAGATTTTGAACACTGAAGCTTTCTTT. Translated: CASSPEILNTEAFF.

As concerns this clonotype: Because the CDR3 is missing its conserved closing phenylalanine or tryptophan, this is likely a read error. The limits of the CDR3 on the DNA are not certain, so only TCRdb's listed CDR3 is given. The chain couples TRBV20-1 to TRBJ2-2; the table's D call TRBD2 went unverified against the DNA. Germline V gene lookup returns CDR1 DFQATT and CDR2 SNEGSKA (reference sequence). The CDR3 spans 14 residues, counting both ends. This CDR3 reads CSATSGANTGELLS.

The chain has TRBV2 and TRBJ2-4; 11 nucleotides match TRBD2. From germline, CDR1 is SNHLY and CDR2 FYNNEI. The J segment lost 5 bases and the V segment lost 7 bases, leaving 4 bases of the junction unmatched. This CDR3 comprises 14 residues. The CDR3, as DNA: TGTGCCAGCATTGGACTAGCGGGCCAAAACATTCAGTACTTC. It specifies CASIGLAGQNIQYF.

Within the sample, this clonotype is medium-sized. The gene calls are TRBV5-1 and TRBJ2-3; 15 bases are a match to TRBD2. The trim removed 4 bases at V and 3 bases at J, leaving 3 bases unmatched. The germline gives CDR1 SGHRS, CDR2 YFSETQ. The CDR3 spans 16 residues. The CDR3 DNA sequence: TGCGCCAGCAGCGCCGGACTAGCGGGAGGGACAGATACGCAGTATTTT. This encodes CASSAGLAGGTDTQYF.

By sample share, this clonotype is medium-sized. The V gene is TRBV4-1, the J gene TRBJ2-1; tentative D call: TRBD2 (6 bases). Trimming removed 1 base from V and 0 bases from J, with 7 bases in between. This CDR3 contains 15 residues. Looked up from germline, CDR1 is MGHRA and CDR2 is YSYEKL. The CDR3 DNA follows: TGCGCCAGCAGCCAAGTGACTAGCTCCTACAATGAGCAGTTCTTC. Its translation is CASSQVTSSYNEQFF.